The present T cell receptor beta chain was sequenced within a study of T cells in localized non-small cell lung cancer. Some clones are missing from TCRdb's copy, which holds only in-frame ones; the method was immunoSEQ multiplex PCR. The data contain 35,000 or so clones, roughly 87% of them seen just once; the ten biggest clones take up 6.5% to 9%. Trimming removed 3 bases from V and 2 bases from J, with 20 bases in between. Germline CDR1 is GTSNPN and CDR2 is SVGIG (reference sequence). This CDR3 has 16 residues. The sequences come from peripheral blood, collected before any cancer treatment. The rearrangement links TRBV30 to TRBJ2-7; D gene unclear. This TCR came from a woman aged 35-70 years with stage I lung adenocarcinoma. CDR3 nucleotide sequence: TGTGCCTGGAGCGAAGAGTGGGGTTCAAGGGCCTACGAGCAGTACTTC. It translates to CAWSEEWGSRAYEQYF.